This TCR beta chain was sequenced during a study of response to subunit inactivated influenza vaccine. Broader study findings: With each seasonal influenza vaccination, the authors suggested, few new T cells are recruited.

This clonotype was found a few times. Its antigen is as yet unknown. CDR3 length equals 13 residues. The ends were cut back, 1 base at V and 7 bases at J, with 8 bases in the middle. TCRdb reprocessed the RT-PCR reads via MiXCR and lists one record per CDR3 protein. The sample shows 500,000 or so distinct CDR3 sequences, about 10% of them seen only once. The sample consisted of PBMCs from blood, taken 45 days after vaccination. The rearrangement uses TRBV12-3 or TRBV12-4 and TRBJ1-5, with D unclear. This sequence originates from a man aged 45-60 years who received an inactivated influenza vaccine. The CDR3 loop is CASSLVMGQPQHF. The CDR3 DNA reads TGTGCCAGCAGTTTAGTTATGGGCCAGCCCCAGCATTTT.